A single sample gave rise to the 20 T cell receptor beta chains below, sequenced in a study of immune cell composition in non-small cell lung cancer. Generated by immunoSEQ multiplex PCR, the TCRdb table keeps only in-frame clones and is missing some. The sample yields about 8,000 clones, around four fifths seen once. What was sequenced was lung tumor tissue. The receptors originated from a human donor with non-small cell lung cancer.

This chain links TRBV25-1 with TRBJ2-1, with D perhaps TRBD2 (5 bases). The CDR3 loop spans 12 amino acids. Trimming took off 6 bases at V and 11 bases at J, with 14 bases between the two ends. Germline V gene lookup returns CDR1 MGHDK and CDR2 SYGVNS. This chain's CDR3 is CASSAGGLKQFF. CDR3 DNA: TGTGCCAGCAGCGCCGGCGGGCTGAAGCAGTTCTTC.

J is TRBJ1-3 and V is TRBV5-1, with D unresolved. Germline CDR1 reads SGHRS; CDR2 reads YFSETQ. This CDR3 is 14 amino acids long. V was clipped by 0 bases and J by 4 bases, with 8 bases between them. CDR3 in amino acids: CASSLVGSGNTIYF. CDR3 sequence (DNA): TGCGCCAGCAGCTTGGTAGGGAGCGGAAACACCATATATTTT.

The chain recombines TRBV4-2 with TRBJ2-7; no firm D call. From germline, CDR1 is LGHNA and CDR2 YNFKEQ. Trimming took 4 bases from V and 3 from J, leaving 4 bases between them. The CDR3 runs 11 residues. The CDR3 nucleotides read TGTGCCAGCAGCCCCCTCTACGAGCAGTACTTC. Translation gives CASSPLYEQYF.

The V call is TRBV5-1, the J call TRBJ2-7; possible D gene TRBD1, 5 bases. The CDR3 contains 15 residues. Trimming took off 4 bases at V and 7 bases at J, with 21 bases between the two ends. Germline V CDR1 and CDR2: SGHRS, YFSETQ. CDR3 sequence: CASSRSDSPSREQYF. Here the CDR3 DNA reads TGCGCCAGCAGCCGGAGCGACAGCCCATCGAGGGAGCAGTACTTC.

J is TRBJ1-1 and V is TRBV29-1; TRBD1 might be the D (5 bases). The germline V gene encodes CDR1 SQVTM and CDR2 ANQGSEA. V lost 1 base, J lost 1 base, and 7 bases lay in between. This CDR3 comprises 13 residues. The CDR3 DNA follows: TGCAGCGTTGAAGGGGGCGGGAACACTGAAGCTTTCTTT. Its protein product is CSVEGGGNTEAFF.

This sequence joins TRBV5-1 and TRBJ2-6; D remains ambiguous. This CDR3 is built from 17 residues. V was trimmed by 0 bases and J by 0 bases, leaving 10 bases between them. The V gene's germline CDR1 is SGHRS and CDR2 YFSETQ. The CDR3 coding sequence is TGCGCCAGCAGCTTGGGGGGTACAAGCTCTGGGGCCAACGTCCTGACTTTC. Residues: CASSLGGTSSGANVLTF.

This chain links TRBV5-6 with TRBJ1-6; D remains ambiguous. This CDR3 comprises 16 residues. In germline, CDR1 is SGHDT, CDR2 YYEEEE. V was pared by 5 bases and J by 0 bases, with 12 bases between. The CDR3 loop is CASSQEGSSYNSPLHF. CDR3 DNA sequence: TGTGCCAGCAGTCAGGAGGGCAGCTCCTATAATTCACCCCTCCACTTT. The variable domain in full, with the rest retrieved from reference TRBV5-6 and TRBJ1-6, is DAGVTQSPTHLIKTRGQQVTLRCSPKSGHDTVSWYQQALGQGPQFIFQYYEEEERQRGNFPDRFSGHQFPNYSSELNVNALLLGDSALYLCASSQEGSSYNSPLHFGNGTRLTVT.

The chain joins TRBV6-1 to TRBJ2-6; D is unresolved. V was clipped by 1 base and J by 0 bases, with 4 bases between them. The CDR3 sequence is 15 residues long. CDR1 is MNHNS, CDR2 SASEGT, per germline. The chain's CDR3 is CASSEDSSGANVLTF. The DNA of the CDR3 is TGTGCCAGCAGTGAAGACAGCTCTGGGGCCAACGTCCTGACTTTC.

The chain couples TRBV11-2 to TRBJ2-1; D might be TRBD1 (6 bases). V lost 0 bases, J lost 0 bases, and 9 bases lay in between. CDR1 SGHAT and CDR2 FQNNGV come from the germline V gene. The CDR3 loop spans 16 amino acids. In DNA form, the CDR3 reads TGTGCCAGCAGCTTAGATGGACAGAGCTCCTACAATGAGCAGTTCTTC. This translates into CASSLDGQSSYNEQFF.

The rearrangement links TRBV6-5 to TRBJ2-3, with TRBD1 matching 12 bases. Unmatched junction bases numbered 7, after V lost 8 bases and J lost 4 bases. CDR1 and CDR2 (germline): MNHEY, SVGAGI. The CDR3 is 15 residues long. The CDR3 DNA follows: TGTGCCAGCCCCGCGGGGACAGGGGGCGCAGATACGCAGTATTTT. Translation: CASPAGTGGADTQYF.

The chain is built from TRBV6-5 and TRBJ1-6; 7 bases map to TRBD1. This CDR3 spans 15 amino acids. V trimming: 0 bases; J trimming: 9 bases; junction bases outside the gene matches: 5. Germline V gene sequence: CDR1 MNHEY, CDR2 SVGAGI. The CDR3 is CASSYSQGVGSPLHF. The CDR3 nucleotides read TGTGCCAGCAGTTACTCGCAGGGGGTGGGTTCACCCCTCCACTTT.

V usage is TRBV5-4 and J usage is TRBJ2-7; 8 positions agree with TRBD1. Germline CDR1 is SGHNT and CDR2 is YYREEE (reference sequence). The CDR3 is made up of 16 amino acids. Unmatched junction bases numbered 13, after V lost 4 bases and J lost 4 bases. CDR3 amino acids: CASSPETWTGFYEQYF. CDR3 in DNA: TGTGCCAGCAGCCCCGAGACTTGGACAGGGTTTTACGAGCAGTACTTC.

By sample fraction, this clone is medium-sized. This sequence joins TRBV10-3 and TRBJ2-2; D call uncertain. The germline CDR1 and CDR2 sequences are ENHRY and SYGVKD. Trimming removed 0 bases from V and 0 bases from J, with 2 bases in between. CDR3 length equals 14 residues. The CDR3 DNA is TGTGCCATCAGTGAGTCATCGAACACCGGGGAGCTGTTTTTT. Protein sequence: CAISESSNTGELFF.

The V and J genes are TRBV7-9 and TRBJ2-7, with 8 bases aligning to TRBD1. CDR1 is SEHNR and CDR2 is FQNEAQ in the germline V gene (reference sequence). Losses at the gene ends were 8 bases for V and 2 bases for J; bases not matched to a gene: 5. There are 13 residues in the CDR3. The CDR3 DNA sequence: TGTGCCAGCGGGACAGGCGTTACCTACGAGCAGTACTTC. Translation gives CASGTGVTYEQYF.

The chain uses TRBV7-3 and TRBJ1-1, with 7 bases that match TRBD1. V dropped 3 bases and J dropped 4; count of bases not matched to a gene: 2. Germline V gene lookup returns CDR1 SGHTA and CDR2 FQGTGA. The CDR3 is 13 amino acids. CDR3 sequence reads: CASSLTGTTEAFF. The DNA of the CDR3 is TGTGCCAGCAGCTTGACAGGGACCACTGAAGCTTTCTTT.

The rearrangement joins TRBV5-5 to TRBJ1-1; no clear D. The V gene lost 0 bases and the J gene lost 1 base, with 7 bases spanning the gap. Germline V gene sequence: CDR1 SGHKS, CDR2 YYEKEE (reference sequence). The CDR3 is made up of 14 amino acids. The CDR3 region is CASSLALGNTEAFF. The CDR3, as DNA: TGTGCCAGCAGCTTGGCGTTAGGGAACACTGAAGCTTTCTTT.

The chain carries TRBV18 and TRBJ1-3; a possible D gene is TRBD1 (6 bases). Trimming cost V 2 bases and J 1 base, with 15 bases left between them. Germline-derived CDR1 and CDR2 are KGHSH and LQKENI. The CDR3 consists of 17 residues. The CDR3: CASSPTAQGYSGNTIYF. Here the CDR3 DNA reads TGTGCCAGCTCACCAACGGCGCAGGGGTATTCTGGAAACACCATATATTTT.

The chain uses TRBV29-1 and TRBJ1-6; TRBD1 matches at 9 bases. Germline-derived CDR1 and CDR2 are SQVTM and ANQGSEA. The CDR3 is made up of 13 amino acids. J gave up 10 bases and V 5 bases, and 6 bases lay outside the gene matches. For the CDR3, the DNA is TGCAGCGTTCGGACAGGGGATGTGTCACCCCTCCACTTT. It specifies CSVRTGDVSPLHF.

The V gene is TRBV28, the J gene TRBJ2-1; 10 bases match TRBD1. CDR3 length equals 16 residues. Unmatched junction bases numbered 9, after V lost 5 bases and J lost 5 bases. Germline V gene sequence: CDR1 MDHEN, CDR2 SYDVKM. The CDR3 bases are TGTGCCAGCAGTCTCCCGGGACAGGGGACGGACAATGAGCAGTTCTTC. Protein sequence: CASSLPGQGTDNEQFF.

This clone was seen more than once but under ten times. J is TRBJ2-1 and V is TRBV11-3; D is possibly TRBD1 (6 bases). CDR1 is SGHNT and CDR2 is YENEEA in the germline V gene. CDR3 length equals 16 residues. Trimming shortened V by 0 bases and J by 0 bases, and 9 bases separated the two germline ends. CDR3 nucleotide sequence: TGTGCCAGCAGCTTAGATGGACAGAGCTCCTACAATGAGCAGTTCTTC. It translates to CASSLDGQSSYNEQFF.